These 5 T cell receptor beta chains came from one sample sequenced in a study of cytomegalovirus exposure and HLA in healthy donors. The PCR used 60 Vbeta and 13 Jbeta primers. TCRdb keeps only in-frame clones here, not all; method: immunoSEQ multiplex PCR. Of approximately 150,000 clones listed, 75% to 85% are singletons. Sequenced input: PBMCs. Every receptor here comes from a man aged 30-40 years in good health and CMV-seronegative.

V and J are TRBV7-2 and TRBJ2-7; D is uncertain. Trimming pared 2 bases from V and 1 base from J, leaving 6 bases between. This CDR3 is built from 13 residues. CDR1 and CDR2 (germline): SGHTA, FQGNSA. Here the CDR3 reads CASSLRVSYEQYF. For the CDR3, the DNA is TGTGCCAGCAGCTTAAGAGTTTCCTACGAGCAGTACTTC.

The rearrangement joins TRBV6-1 to TRBJ2-7, with 7 nucleotides matching TRBD1. CDR1 and CDR2 (germline): MNHNS, SASEGT. Trimming took 8 bases from V and 2 from J; bases not matched to a gene: 12. The CDR3 loop spans 15 amino acids. The CDR3 loop is CASRFLRDRAYEQYF. The CDR3, as DNA: TGTGCCAGCCGATTCCTTCGGGACAGAGCCTACGAGCAGTACTTC.

The chain employs TRBV9 and TRBJ2-3, with a weak D call TRBD2 (5 bases). Between the trimmed V and J ends, which lost 4 bases and 0 bases, there was a span of 12 bases. Germline V gives CDR1 SGDLS, CDR2 YYNGEE. This CDR3 has 15 amino acids. In DNA, the CDR3 is TGTGCCAGCAGCCCGCGGACTGGTAGCACAGATACGCAGTATTTT. Translating gives CASSPRTGSTDTQYF.

This clone was counted only a few times. The chain links TRBV7-9 to TRBJ2-7; 7 positions agree with TRBD1. This CDR3 is 17 amino acids long. Germline assignment: CDR1 SEHNR and CDR2 FQNEAQ (reference sequence). Unmatched junction bases numbered 11, after V lost 0 bases and J lost 3 bases. DNA for the CDR3: TGTGCCAGCAGCTTAGCCCCACTCCGACAGGGCAACTACGAGCAGTACTTC. Translating it yields CASSLAPLRQGNYEQYF.

This chain uses TRBV4-1 with TRBJ2-6; no reliable D call. The V gene's germline CDR1 is MGHRA and CDR2 YSYEKL. The CDR3 has 15 residues. The germline V and J ends were trimmed by 1 base and 5 bases, with 9 bases remaining between them. Here the CDR3 reads CASSQVLSWANVLTF. The CDR3 bases are TGCGCCAGCAGCCAAGTTCTGAGTTGGGCCAACGTCCTGACTTTC.